A selection of T cell receptor beta chains follows, all from one sample in a study of blood T cells in healthy people across ages. TCRdb re-analysed the 5' RACE reads in MiXCR, keeping a single row per CDR3 protein. The table has 1.5 million or so distinct CDR3 sequences, roughly 40% seen once. Material: blood. The receptor source for this set is a young woman in good health. The CDR3 runs from the conserved cysteine through the conserved F or W. Fields, in order: CDR3 protein, CDR3 DNA, clone size, CDR3 length, D gene, J gene, V gene. A D gene is named only where the DNA matches it firmly. Clone size is not always given. Where it is, it says once, few, many or a class for expanded clones.

CASSLVPAGGKNEQFF TGCGCCAGCAGCTTGGTCCCAGCGGGGGGAAAAAATGAGCAGTTCTTC few 16 TRBD2 TRBJ2-1 TRBV5-1
CASTPLGGEYEQYF TGTGCCAGCACCCCCTTGGGCGGGGAGTACGAGCAGTACTTC NA 14 NA TRBJ2-7 TRBV6-1
CASSAGLAADTQYF TGTGCCAGCAGCGCTGGACTAGCCGCAGATACGCAGTATTTT NA 14 TRBD2 TRBJ2-3 TRBV5-8
CAISEGQGIYSPLHF TGTGCCATCAGTGAGGGGCAGGGGATCTACTCACCCCTCCACTTT NA 15 NA TRBJ1-6 TRBV10-3
CSARDAGISGGYTASTDTQYF TGCAGTGCTAGAGACGCGGGAATTAGCGGGGGGTATACAGCTAGCACAGATACGCAGTATTTT once 21 TRBD2 TRBJ2-3 TRBV20-1
CASGHGGAPGELFF TGTGCTAGTGGCCATGGGGGGGCGCCCGGGGAGCTGTTTTTT NA 14 NA TRBJ2-2 TRBV12-5
CASSPVGRAYNEQFF TGTGCCAGCAGCCCCGTGGGGAGGGCCTACAATGAGCAGTTCTTC NA 15 TRBD2 TRBJ2-1 TRBV7-2
CASSRREGPNSPLHF TGCGCCAGCAGCCGCAGGGAAGGGCCCAATTCACCCCTCCACTTT NA 15 NA TRBJ1-6 TRBV4-1
CASSLGETGQFF TGTGCCAGCAGCTTAGGAGAGACCGGGCAGTTCTTC NA 12 NA TRBJ2-1 TRBV7-8
CSARWAVLGTEGNTDTQYF TGCAGTGCTAGATGGGCCGTCCTCGGCACCGAGGGAAACACAGATACGCAGTATTTT NA 19 NA TRBJ2-3 TRBV20-1
CSARDTAASYGYTF TGCAGTGCTAGAGATACAGCGGCAAGCTATGGCTACACCTTC NA 14 NA TRBJ1-2 TRBV20-1
CATSRDGSGSHSSTDTQYF TGTGCCACCAGCAGAGATGGTAGCGGGAGCCATTCTAGCACAGATACGCAGTATTTT NA 19 TRBD2 TRBJ2-3 TRBV15
CASRGNEGPWGAFF TGTGCCAGCAGGGGAAACGAGGGTCCTTGGGGGGCTTTCTTT NA 14 NA TRBJ1-1 TRBV12-3/TRBV12-4
CASRGTTSGVSPLHF TGCGCCAGCAGGGGGACTACCAGTGGCGTTTCACCCCTCCACTTT few 15 NA TRBJ1-6 TRBV5-1
CASSLVGGPVQETQYF TGTGCCAGCAGCTTGGTCGGGGGGCCCGTCCAAGAGACCCAGTACTTC few 16 NA TRBJ2-5 TRBV7-6
CASSQEGLAGGTDTQYF TGTGCCAGCAGCCAAGAAGGACTAGCGGGGGGCACAGATACGCAGTATTTT NA 17 TRBD2 TRBJ2-3 TRBV4-2
CASSLGGTGESEQFF TGTGCCAGCAGCTTGGGAGGGACAGGGGAGTCTGAGCAGTTCTTC NA 15 TRBD1 TRBJ2-1 TRBV5-6
CAWTSGQETQYF TGTGCCTGGACTAGCGGACAAGAGACCCAGTACTTC few 12 TRBD2 TRBJ2-5 TRBV30
CASSTTGGGYTF TGTGCCAGCAGTACGACAGGTGGTGGCTACACCTTC NA 12 NA TRBJ1-2 TRBV6-5
CSAPTRTGRNTEAFF TGCAGTGCTCCAACTAGGACAGGGCGGAACACTGAAGCTTTCTTT once 15 TRBD1 TRBJ1-1 TRBV20-1
CASSLSGSAGDTEAFF TGTGCCAGCAGCTTATCGGGTAGTGCGGGGGACACTGAAGCTTTCTTT NA 16 NA TRBJ1-1 TRBV7-9
CASSSTTGGLGEQYF TGTGCCAGCAGCTCGACCACAGGGGGCCTTGGCGAGCAGTACTTC NA 15 TRBD1 TRBJ2-7 TRBV11-2
CASSFTSGDLETQYF TGTGCCAGCAGCTTTACTAGCGGAGACCTCGAGACCCAGTACTTC NA 15 TRBD2 TRBJ2-5 TRBV7-2
CASGEEPGANTEAFF TGCGCCAGTGGGGAGGAGCCAGGGGCAAACACTGAAGCTTTCTTT NA 15 NA TRBJ1-1 TRBV4-1
CASTQGGQVRNEQFF TGTGCCAGCACCCAGGGGGGACAGGTCCGAAATGAGCAGTTCTTC NA 15 TRBD1 TRBJ2-1 TRBV9
CASSLATGVGTTEAFF TGTGCCAGCAGCTTAGCCACAGGGGTTGGGACGACTGAAGCTTTCTTT few 16 TRBD1 TRBJ1-1 TRBV7-8
CASSLVGLAGNNEQFF TGCGCCAGCAGCTTGGTGGGACTAGCGGGCAACAATGAGCAGTTCTTC many 16 TRBD2 TRBJ2-1 TRBV5-1
CASSYGTSLTYEQYF TGTGCCAGCTCCTACGGGACTAGCTTAACCTACGAGCAGTACTTC NA 15 TRBD2 TRBJ2-7 TRBV18
CASSFLGAETQYF TGTGCCAGCAGTTTCTTGGGGGCGGAGACCCAGTACTTC few 13 NA TRBJ2-5 TRBV12-3/TRBV12-4
CASRLDAGKGQPQHF TGTGCCAGCAGGCTCGACGCAGGGAAAGGTCAGCCCCAGCATTTT NA 15 NA TRBJ1-5 TRBV27
CSASGEDGYTF TGCAGTGCTAGTGGGGAGGATGGCTACACCTTC few 11 NA TRBJ1-2 TRBV20-1
CASSPRVGGLGGKLFF TGTGCCAGCAGTCCAAGGGTTGGCGGTCTGGGTGGAAAACTGTTTTTT NA 16 NA TRBJ1-4 TRBV6-6
CASSQSEQGARTKNIQYF TGTGCCAGCAGCCAGTCGGAACAGGGGGCTAGGACCAAAAACATTCAGTACTTC few 18 TRBD1 TRBJ2-4 TRBV4-2
CASLPGGGEQFF TGTGCTAGCCTCCCGGGTGGGGGCGAGCAGTTCTTC NA 12 NA TRBJ2-1 TRBV2
CSARDRRTGVSPLHF TGCAGTGCTAGAGATCGGAGGACAGGGGTATCACCCCTCCACTTT NA 15 TRBD1 TRBJ1-6 TRBV20-1
CASSPQGVESRGHTF TGTGCCAGCAGTCCACAGGGGGTAGAGTCTCGAGGCCACACCTTC NA 15 TRBD1 TRBJ1-2 TRBV6-5
CASSQVRGDSPLHF TGTGCCAGCAGCCAAGTTAGAGGGGATTCACCCCTCCACTTT NA 14 NA TRBJ1-6 TRBV3-1
CASSASRETQYF TGTGCCAGCAGCGCTAGCAGAGAGACCCAGTACTTC NA 12 NA TRBJ2-5 TRBV13
CASSPAKTGEYEQYF TGTGCCAGCAGCCCGGCCAAGACAGGCGAATACGAGCAGTACTTC few 15 NA TRBJ2-7 TRBV12-3/TRBV12-4
CASSPGLAGGSFF TGTGCCAGCAGTCCGGGACTAGCGGGAGGTTCGTTCTTC NA 13 TRBD2 TRBJ2-1 TRBV6-5
CSVRNAGGVRDTEAFF TGCAGCGTTCGAAACGCGGGTGGGGTCAGGGACACTGAAGCTTTCTTT NA 16 NA TRBJ1-1 TRBV29-1
CASSLDRERTPLHF TGTGCCAGCAGTTTGGACAGGGAAAGAACACCCCTCCACTTT NA 14 TRBD1 TRBJ1-6 TRBV12-3/TRBV12-4
CASSVERDPRQETQYF TGTGCCAGCAGCGTAGAGAGAGACCCCCGACAAGAGACCCAGTACTTC few 16 NA TRBJ2-5 TRBV9
CASSGGPSGLSVYYTF TGTGCCAGCAGTGGTGGGCCCAGCGGCCTATCCGTATACTACACCTTC NA 16 NA TRBJ1-2 TRBV6-1
CASSQDAGIVAGDFDEQYF TGCGCCAGCAGCCAAGATGCGGGCATTGTAGCGGGGGACTTTGACGAGCAGTACTTC few 19 TRBD2 TRBJ2-7 TRBV4-1
CASSPFGSLRINEQFF TGTGCCAGCAGTCCGTTTGGGAGCCTACGGATCAATGAGCAGTTCTTC NA 16 NA TRBJ2-1 TRBV12-3/TRBV12-4
CASSQPTSGTTKNIQYF TGCGCCAGCAGCCAACCGACTAGCGGGACTACCAAAAACATTCAGTACTTC NA 17 TRBD2 TRBJ2-4 TRBV4-1
CASSLSGDFRYEQYF TGCGCCAGCAGCTTAAGCGGGGATTTTAGGTACGAGCAGTACTTC NA 15 TRBD2 TRBJ2-7 TRBV5-1